Listed here are 23 T cell receptor beta chains from one sample, sequenced in a study of blood T cells in healthy people across ages. A sample-barcoded 5' primer and a J-beta primer mix were used in a second PCR of roughly 7 to 11 cycles. TCRdb processed the 5' RACE reads anew with MiXCR; each CDR3 protein has one entry. The table lists 650,000 to 1,000,000 distinct CDR3 sequences, 46% of them singletons. What was sequenced was blood. All receptors derive from a man at least 80 years old in good health.

The chain couples TRBV30 to TRBJ1-3; the D gene is possibly TRBD1 (6 bases). The V and J ends lost 2 bases and 0 bases respectively, with 8 bases between them. The germline V gene encodes CDR1 GTSNPN and CDR2 SVGIG (reference sequence). The CDR3 has 14 residues. The chain's CDR3 is CAWSTGTSGNTIYF. The CDR3 DNA reads as TGTGCCTGGAGTACAGGGACCTCTGGAAACACCATATATTTT.

The chain combines TRBV20-1 with TRBJ1-6; 7 positions match TRBD1. Germline V gene sequence: CDR1 DFQATT, CDR2 SNEGSKA (reference sequence). This CDR3 is built from 16 residues. V shed 0 bases, J shed 6 bases, and the junction held 8 bases outside the gene matches. In nucleotides, the CDR3 is TGCAGTGCTAGAGATTCAAAGGGGGCCGGTAATTCACCCCTCCACTTT. Translated: CSARDSKGAGNSPLHF.

Comments on this clonotype: This sequence may be a read error, since a much larger clone differs from it by one base. The chain has TRBV29-1 and TRBJ2-3; the D is unclear. With 2 bases removed from V and 7 bases from J, the gap between germline ends came to 7 bases. The CDR3 length is 11 residues. The germline V gene encodes CDR1 SQVTM and CDR2 ANQGSEA. The CDR3 bases are TGCAGCGTTGAAAGGACCTATACGCAGTATTTT. It encodes CSVERTYTQYF.

This clonotype has only a few counts. The chain employs TRBV7-2 and TRBJ2-7, with D perhaps TRBD1 or TRBD2 (5 bases each). The germline V gene encodes CDR1 SGHTA and CDR2 FQGNSA. V lost 3 bases and J lost 0, with 12 bases in between. CDR3 size: 15 residues. Here the CDR3 DNA reads TGTGCCAGCAGCTTTGGGGTGGGGGACTCCTACGAGCAGTACTTC. Its translation: CASSFGVGDSYEQYF.

This clonotype was counted ten times or more. The chain's CDR3 is CASSTHDLEGANSPLHF. CDR3 DNA: TGTGCCAGCAGCACACACGACCTTGAGGGAGCCAATTCACCCCTCCACTTT. This chain connects TRBV7-9 to TRBJ1-6, with no clear D. CDR1 is SEHNR and CDR2 is FQNEAQ in the germline V gene (reference sequence). Trimming removed 5 bases at V and 7 bases at J, with 21 bases between. This CDR3 has 17 amino acids. Together with reference TRBV7-9 and TRBJ1-6, the CDR3 gives the full variable domain: DTGVSQNPRHKITKRGQNVTFRCDPISEHNRLYWYRQTLGQGPEFLTYFQNEAQLEKSRLLSDRFSAERPKGSFSTLEIQRTEQGDSAMYLCASSTHDLEGANSPLHFGNGTRLTVT.

This sequence joins TRBV12-3 or TRBV12-4 and TRBJ2-5; TRBD1 matches 8 bases. The J call may not be correct, given that the DNA end is closer to TRBJ2-7. This CDR3 is 13 amino acids long. Written as DNA, the CDR3 is TGTGCCAGCAGTCCGCGGGACAGGACCGAGCAGTACTTC. This gives the protein CASSPRDRTEQYF.

The V call is TRBV20-1, the J call TRBJ1-5; D is perhaps TRBD1 (5 bases). CDR1 is DFQATT and CDR2 is SNEGSKA in the germline V gene (reference sequence). The V gene lost 3 bases and the J gene lost 3 bases, with 12 bases spanning the gap. The CDR3 extends over 14 amino acids. The CDR3 region has the DNA TGCAGTGCTAGTGGGGGGATTAACAATCAGCCCCAGCATTTT. It codes for CSASGGINNQPQHF.

The chain links TRBV12-3 or TRBV12-4 to TRBJ2-4; 10 bases line up with TRBD2. The V gene end was trimmed by 4 bases and the J gene end by 0 bases; junction bases not matched to a gene: 6. The CDR3 sequence is 17 residues long. This CDR3 reads CASSSGLAEVAKNIQYF. For the CDR3, the DNA is TGTGCCAGCAGTTCTGGACTAGCGGAAGTAGCCAAAAACATTCAGTACTTC.

The V call is TRBV12-3 or TRBV12-4, the J call TRBJ1-5; 7 nucleotides line up with TRBD1. CDR3 size: 13 residues. The junction had 6 bases not matched to a gene; V was cut back by 6 bases and J by 7 bases. CDR3 loop: CASRRQGQQPQHF. CDR3 nucleotides: TGTGCCAGCAGGAGACAGGGTCAGCAGCCCCAGCATTTT.

This clonotype appeared once. The chain couples TRBV3-1 to TRBJ2-5, with D possibly TRBD2 on 6 matching bases. The end of the DNA is better explained by TRBJ2-7, so the J call may be wrong. The CDR3 is 14 residues long. Germline V gene lookup returns CDR1 LGHDT and CDR2 YNNKEL (reference sequence). The CDR3 spells CASHPAGRTDEQYF. In DNA, the CDR3 is TGTGCCAGCCATCCTGCGGGACGTACCGACGAGCAGTACTTC.

This chain connects TRBV4-1 to TRBJ2-1, with 15 nucleotides matching TRBD2. Per germline, CDR1 MGHRA and CDR2 YSYEKL. Losses at the gene ends were 1 base for V and 5 bases for J; bases not matched to a gene: 12. The length of the CDR3 is 20 residues. The CDR3 loop is CASSQAQGLAGGYTNNEQFF. CDR3 DNA sequence: TGCGCCAGCAGCCAAGCCCAGGGACTAGCGGGAGGTTATACCAACAATGAGCAGTTCTTC.

This clonotype was detected ten times or more. V is TRBV29-1 and J is TRBJ2-4, with 9 bases aligning to TRBD1. Germline V CDR1 and CDR2: SQVTM, ANQGSEA. Unmatched junction bases numbered 3, after V lost 7 bases and J lost 8 bases. The CDR3 is made up of 11 amino acids. CDR3 in amino acids: CSERTGDIQYF. CDR3 in DNA: TGCAGCGAACGGACAGGGGACATTCAGTACTTC.

The genes are TRBV28 and TRBJ2-1; D unresolved. This CDR3 has 11 amino acids. Per germline, CDR1 MDHEN and CDR2 SYDVKM. Deletions cut 5 bases from V and 13 bases from J, with 12 bases between. CDR3 residues: CASSTSRKQFF. CDR3 DNA sequence: TGTGCCAGCAGTACCAGCCGAAAACAGTTCTTC.

In this sample, this clonotype turned up once. The chain is built from TRBV12-3 or TRBV12-4 and TRBJ2-2; D gene ambiguous. CDR3 size: 14 residues. Trimming shortened V by 7 bases and J by 1 base, and 10 bases separated the two germline ends. As DNA, the CDR3 is TGTGCCAGCAACATAGGCTGGAACACCGGGGAGCTGTTTTTT. The encoded protein is CASNIGWNTGELFF.

V gene TRBV20-1 combines with J gene TRBJ2-7, with 7 positions matching TRBD2. Germline CDR1 DFQATT, CDR2 SNEGSKA (reference sequence). This CDR3 region has 14 residues. The CDR3 DNA sequence: TGCAGCGCTGGCGCGGGAGTGGCGGCCTACGAGCAGTACTTC. Translation: CSAGAGVAAYEQYF.

J is TRBJ2-7 and V is TRBV5-1; 13 positions agree with TRBD2. V was pared by 2 bases and J by 7 bases, with 3 bases of the junction left unmatched. Germline CDR1 reads SGHRS; CDR2 reads YFSETQ. This CDR3 is 14 amino acids long. This CDR3 reads CASSFGLAGAEQYF. CDR3 nucleotide sequence: TGCGCCAGCAGCTTCGGACTAGCGGGAGCTGAGCAGTACTTC. The full variable domain, completed using reference TRBV5-1 and TRBJ2-7, is KAGVTQTPRYLIKTRGQQVTLSCSPISGHRSVSWYQQTPGQGLQFLFEYFSETQRNKGNFPGRFSGRQFSNSRSEMNVSTLELGDSALYLCASSFGLAGAEQYFGPGTRLTVT.

The rearrangement links TRBV30 to TRBJ1-2, with TRBD1 matching 9 bases. Germline lookup yields CDR1 GTSNPN and CDR2 SVGIG (reference sequence). V lost 4 bases and J lost 4; bases outside the gene matches: 4. The CDR3 covers 13 residues. The CDR3 DNA follows: TGTGCCTGGACCCCGGACAGGGGCTATGGCTACACCTTC. This sequence encodes CAWTPDRGYGYTF.

The rearrangement links TRBV20-1 to TRBJ2-7; D is undetermined. V lost 6 bases and J 5 bases, leaving 17 bases between the germline ends. From germline, CDR1 is DFQATT and CDR2 SNEGSKA (reference sequence). This CDR3 contains 13 residues. CDR3 amino acids: CSAIDISPHEQYF. The DNA of the CDR3 is TGCAGTGCAATTGACATCTCGCCCCACGAGCAGTACTTC.

V is TRBV7-2 and J is TRBJ1-1; D is ambiguous. Trimming left V 2 bases short and J 4 bases short, with 8 bases between. Germline V gene data show CDR1 as SGHTA and CDR2 as FQGNSA. The CDR3 extends over 13 amino acids. The CDR3 is CASSLLVRTEAFF. CDR3 DNA: TGTGCCAGCAGCTTATTAGTTCGCACTGAAGCTTTCTTT.

This clonotype has just a few counts. V gene TRBV29-1 combines with J gene TRBJ2-7, with D possibly matching TRBD2 (6 bases). With 7 bases removed from V and 2 bases from J, the gap between germline ends came to 15 bases. Germline-derived CDR1 and CDR2 are SQVTM and ANQGSEA. This CDR3 comprises 13 residues. The CDR3 reads CSALAVPTYEQYF. The CDR3 bases are TGCAGCGCATTAGCGGTTCCTACCTACGAGCAGTACTTC.

The CDR3 is CATGRDRNEQFF. The CDR3 coding sequence is TGTGCCACTGGACGGGATCGCAATGAGCAGTTCTTC. V usage is TRBV24-1 and J usage is TRBJ2-1; D perhaps matches TRBD2 (5 bases). This CDR3 has 12 amino acids. In germline, CDR1 is KGHDR, CDR2 SFDVKD. V was cut by 10 bases and J by 6 bases, with 12 bases left in between.

The chain joins TRBV6-2 or TRBV6-3 to TRBJ2-7; 10 bases are a match to TRBD2. CDR3 length: 14 residues. Germline V gives CDR1 MNHEY, CDR2 SVGEGT. With 5 bases clipped from V and 3 bases from J, the junction kept 4 bases outside the gene matches. The CDR3 loop is CASSQAGGYYEQYF. The CDR3 nucleotides read TGTGCCAGCAGTCAAGCGGGAGGGTACTACGAGCAGTACTTC.

A few counts support this clonotype. The J gene is TRBJ2-3, the V gene TRBV10-1; 7 nucleotides line up with TRBD1. The CDR3 runs to 15 residues. V gave up 5 bases and J gave up 3 bases; unmatched junction bases: 8. CDR1 and CDR2 (germline): WNHNN, SYGVQD (reference sequence). CDR3 loop: CASSQAAQGTDTQYF. Here the CDR3 DNA reads TGCGCCAGCAGTCAGGCGGCACAGGGGACAGATACGCAGTATTTT.